This T cell receptor (beta chain) was retrieved from a study of metastatic and nonmetastatic thyroid tumors. Overall study: Malignant and benign thyroid patients had repertoires compared in peripheral blood and tumor or nodule tissue. Whole-study results and caveats: In both blood and tumor samples, TCR beta diversity was reported significantly higher for malignant than benign nodules.

CDR3 length equals 13 residues. The germline CDR1 and CDR2 sequences are LGHDT and YNNKEL (reference sequence). V was shortened by 0 bases and J by 6 bases, with 6 bases between the two germline ends. Thyroid surgery took place with no prior treatment in any patient. This clone is categorized as medium-sized. Its matching antigen is unknown. Per the study methods: Using the CDR3 differences seen across clinicopathological groups, the authors built a distant-metastasis classifier for papillary thyroid cancer, which was meant to discriminate distant-metastatic patients. TCRdb re-called the PCR reads with MiXCR. The V and J calls, along with clone size, are taken from TCRdb and not from the paper's own processing. The sample shows tens of thousands of clones, roughly 13% of them seen only once.

The sequencing input was blood. V gene TRBV3-1 combines with J gene TRBJ1-5; D gene uncertain. This receptor was identified in a female donor with papillary thyroid cancer or a benign thyroid nodule (not recorded which). Some clones in this sample may be carry-over from other donors' samples. The CDR3 sequence: CASSQEGVQPQHF. The CDR3 DNA follows: TGTGCCAGCAGCCAAGAGGGTGTTCAGCCCCAGCATTTT.